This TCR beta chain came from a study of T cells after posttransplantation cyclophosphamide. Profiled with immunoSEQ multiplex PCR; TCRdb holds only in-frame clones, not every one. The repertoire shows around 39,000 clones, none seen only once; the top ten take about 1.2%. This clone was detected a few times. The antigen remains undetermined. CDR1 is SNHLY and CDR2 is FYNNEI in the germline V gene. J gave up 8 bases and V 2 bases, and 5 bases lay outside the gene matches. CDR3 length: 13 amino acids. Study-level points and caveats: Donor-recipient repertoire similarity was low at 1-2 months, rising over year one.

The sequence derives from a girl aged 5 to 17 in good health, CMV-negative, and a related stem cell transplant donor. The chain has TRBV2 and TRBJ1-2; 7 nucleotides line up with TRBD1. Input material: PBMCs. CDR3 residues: CASSENRGGGYTF. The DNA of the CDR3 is TGTGCCAGCAGTGAAAACAGGGGAGGCGGCTACACCTTC. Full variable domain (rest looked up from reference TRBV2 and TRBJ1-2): EPEVTQTPSHQVTQMGQEVILRCVPISNHLYFYWYRQILGQKVEFLVSFYNNEISEKSEIFDDQFSVERPDGSNFTLKIRSTKLEDSAMYFCASSENRGGGYTFGSGTRLTVV.